This T cell receptor beta chain was retrieved from a study of cytomegalovirus exposure and HLA in healthy donors (TCRdb year 2017). With regard to the full study: According to an earlier analysis of 550 to 700 of the donors, some 170 million T cells yielded 120 million or so unique TCR beta sequences and about 300 Gb of sequence data. An early release covering about 600 HLA-typed donors comprised 250 to 350 gigabases of sequencing data and 65 million to 100 million unique TCR sequences. The genetic ancestry cluster associated with self-reported Caucasian donors included over 80% of the roughly 400 genotyped donors. The study aimed to test whether signatures of past pathogen exposure could be identified by cataloging public T cell receptors. The T cell repertoires of several hundred subjects were profiled by immunosequencing and related to cytomegalovirus serostatus. Along with the roughly 610-subject first cohort, a separate validation cohort of roughly 110 different subjects was used. High-throughput TCR immunosequencing, statistical association of individual TCRs with disease status, and machine learning were combined to predict cytomegalovirus infection status. In a later analysis, previously published TCR beta repertoires from fewer than 750 donors were re-analyzed and high-resolution HLA genotyping was added so that TCR occurrence patterns could be studied. Rather than drawing on any new phenotypic data, the later analysis identified candidate immune exposures from TCR beta sequences and the way those sequences occurred across donors. To decide whether each TCR beta V gene segment behaved as functional or pseudogenic, an earlier analysis of some 540 of the donors relied on high-throughput TCR beta sequencing. Alongside the repertoire data, information on donor age, sex, ethnicity and CMV serostatus was compiled. Genome-wide SNP genotypes for about 65% of the roughly 670 donors were used in a later genetic analysis, which treated that subset as a discovery cohort. Every discovery cohort repertoire had been produced on one sequencing platform. Class I and class II HLA loci were covered by the typing at four-digit resolution. The number of typed donors differed by locus: about 620-640 for A, B, C, DRB1 and DQB1; 522 for DQA1; roughly 600 for DPA1; and roughly 490 for DPB1. A few DR-DQ haplotypes were treated as single units for association and clustering because of strong linkage in the cohort. Among 300 to 500 genotyped donors of the cohort, an average of roughly 230,000 unique TCR beta nucleotide sequences was sequenced per donor, of which about 19% were non-productive. What the authors observed across the whole study: Compared with equally common non-associated chains, HLA-associated TCR beta chains in a later analysis were more clonally expanded and had lower generation probabilities. The sequencing pipeline was judged likely to have produced a cluster of highly shared sequence variants as a technical artifact. At a false discovery rate of 0.05, a later analysis linked about 16,000 TCR beta sequences to specific HLA alleles. The cohort was sequenced for TCR beta chains only, and without alpha or paired-chain data the features that could be detected were limited. The classifier was reported to diagnose cytomegalovirus status with high specificity and sensitivity in both the original and validation cohorts. According to a later analysis, TCR association rates differed among HLA loci, with DRB1 alleles showing the most associated TCRs and HLA-C alleles showing the fewest. Three of the identified cytomegalovirus-associated TCR beta chains were confirmed in vitro to be specific for cytomegalovirus antigens. A later genetic analysis associated a missense DCLRE1C variant with V-gene and J-gene trimming of TCR beta chains, and an independent cohort replicated the association. HLA typing was unavailable for some donors at each locus, so association tests used only the typed subset. Because counts were too low, some 16 rarely observed V segments, including chromosome 9 orphons, were excluded from the earlier analysis of several hundred of the donors. The study listed approximately 150 TCR beta chains as associated with cytomegalovirus. Most CMV-associated TCR beta chains appeared to be HLA-restricted in a later analysis, and the HLA associations seemed to be driven largely by CMV exposure. Across donors, most TCR sequences were observed very rarely, whereas some public TCRs were present in many individuals. Correlated functional status among segregating V segments might be attributable to linkage disequilibrium, but an unknown experimental factor could not be ruled out. According to the authors, the approach could potentially be generalized to other disease states and immunological phenotypes. The presence/absence analyses assumed that sequencing depth was roughly uniform across donors, and that assumption may not be true. Some IMGT-functional V segments, including TRBV6-2 and TRBV6-3, could not be distinguished by the 87-base-pair reads and were therefore excluded. According to a later genetic analysis, donors in an Asian-associated ancestry cluster had fewer N-insertions in productive TCRs than the approximately 670-donor mean. An earlier analysis of 587 of the donors showed that most TCR beta V segments appeared in productive rearrangements either about 87% or about 30% of the time, which broadly matched IMGT annotations. A further reported finding was that TCR beta sequences accurately predicted the HLA-A and HLA-B alleles for most subjects in the first cohort. In a later analysis, several top co-occurrence clusters were reported to appear linked to parvovirus B19, influenza, CMV and Epstein-Barr virus. Assigning TCR associations to individual alleles was difficult when HLA alleles, especially DR and DQ, strongly co-occurred. CMV serostatus was the only immune exposure information available for the cohort.

The cohort was made up of 666 healthy bone marrow donors. At the time of sampling, every cohort member was nominally healthy, though immune exposures that went unrecorded were likely present. The donor was CMV seronegative and was included in the group of a few hundred seronegative cohort members. A peripheral blood sample was provided by each donor, and peripheral blood mononuclear cells were used for TCR beta sequencing. The Qiagen DNeasy Blood Extraction Kit was used to extract genomic DNA from the blood cell samples. Library preparation employed the immunoSEQ multiplex PCR assay. For the multiplex PCR, a mixture combining 60 forward primers for TCR Vbeta segments and 13 reverse primers for TCR Jbeta segments was used. A multiplex PCR assay on genomic DNA amplified the CDR3 region of rearranged TCR beta genes. The Illumina HiSeq System was used to sequence the amplified TCR beta libraries as 87-base-pair reads. Processing in the source paper ran as follows. A later analysis tallied roughly 80 million unique TCR beta chains across the 640 or so repertoires, and approximately 9.9 million of those chains were shared by two or more donors. To remove PCR and sequencing errors, raw reads were error-corrected and collapsed into unique sequences using a nearest-neighbor algorithm that merged closely related sequences. To assign V, D and J gene segments, CDR3 sequences were aligned to IMGT reference sequences. For a sequence to be retained, a match of at least six nucleotides was required to both a V gene segment and a J gene segment. Rearrangements were called productive when the CDR3 lacked stop codons and stayed in frame with V and J; all others were non-productive. Following IMGT convention, CDR3 was defined as the stretch from the second conserved V-encoded cysteine to the conserved J-encoded phenylalanine. The earlier analysis of roughly 590 of the donors excluded sequences that lacked an unambiguous match to a single V gene segment. An earlier analysis of several hundred of the donors called V segments functional above 56.7% productive rearrangements and segregating when the between-donor standard deviation exceeded 5%. To diagnose cytomegalovirus status from the catalog of TCR beta chain sequences, a statistical classification framework was built. V and J gene assignment, in a later analysis, came from comparing TCR nucleotide sequences with IMGT/GENE-DB human TR gene sequences. A later analysis assigned CDR3 sequences and most-parsimonious VDJ recombination scenarios with the TCRdist pipeline. In a later analysis, each TCR beta chain was defined by its CDR3 amino acid sequence together with its V-gene family, and reads lacking a unique V-gene family were excluded. In a later analysis, a few hundred highly shared, low-generation-probability nucleotide sequences were removed to address suspected cross-contamination and a sequencing artifact. A later analysis calculated a clonal expansion index for each public chain from normalized within-repertoire ranks of inferred template counts. In a later analysis, generation probabilities were computed using a VDJ recombination model fitted to out-of-frame rearrangements, and the results were checked against IGoR. Hypergeometric tests were used in a later analysis to score TCR-TCR, TCR-HLA and TCR-CMV co-occurrence, with a repertoire-size bias correction applied to the TCR pairs. False discovery rates were estimated in a later analysis by permuting HLA or CMV assignments 20 times. In a later analysis, co-occurring TCRs were grouped using DBSCAN, with TCRdist sequence similarity added in when clustering inside HLA-allele-positive subsets. Repertoires with fewer than 30,000 or more than 120,000 public chains, plus five repertoires with anomalous nucleotide sharing, were excluded from co-occurrence clustering. The immuneACCESS repertoire file appears here via TCRdb, limited to in-frame rearrangements. These files lack a portion of the clones; in checked studies, under half of the deficit traces to unresolved V genes, and the cause of the others is not known. V, J and clone size were drawn from that table, and D and trimming were deduced from the DNA. For this sample the table gives about 150,000 clones, of which nearly 80% were detected only once. The top ten constitute around 3.1% of the sample.

The CDR3 runs 16 amino acids, cysteine and phenylalanine included. Left in the record is the CDR3 DNA by itself, 48 bases read in frame from the first base. V is trimmed back by 7 bases and J by 4 bases, and the junction contains 11 bases that no gene match accounts for. Via the germline V gene, CDR1 is MGHDK and CDR2 SYGVNS. On this clone itself: No antigen is known for it. The record has no base qualities; no much larger clone is one base away.

The TCR was taken from a middle-aged woman in good health and CMV-seronegative. The sequence joins TRBV25-1 to TRBJ2-3; 10 bases in the middle match TRBD1. The source material was PBMCs. Read as DNA, the sequence is TGTGCCAGCACCTGGGGTGAGGGACAGGGGCCAGATACGCAGTATTTT. The resulting protein is CASTWGEGQGPDTQYF.